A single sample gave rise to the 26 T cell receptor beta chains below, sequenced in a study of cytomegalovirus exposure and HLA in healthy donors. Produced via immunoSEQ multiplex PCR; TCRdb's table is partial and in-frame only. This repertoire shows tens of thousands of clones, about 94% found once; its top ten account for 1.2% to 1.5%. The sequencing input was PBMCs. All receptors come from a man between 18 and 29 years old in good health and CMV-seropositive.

CDR3 sequence (DNA): TGTGCCAGCAGTGAACCTCGTCTAAGACAGGGGGCGACAGATACGCAGTATTTT. Translating it yields CASSEPRLRQGATDTQYF. V usage is TRBV6-1 and J usage is TRBJ2-3, with 10 bases aligning to TRBD1. This CDR3 spans 18 amino acids. Trimming cost V 2 bases and J 3 bases; bases outside gene matches: 11. Germline CDR1 is MNHNS and CDR2 is SASEGT.

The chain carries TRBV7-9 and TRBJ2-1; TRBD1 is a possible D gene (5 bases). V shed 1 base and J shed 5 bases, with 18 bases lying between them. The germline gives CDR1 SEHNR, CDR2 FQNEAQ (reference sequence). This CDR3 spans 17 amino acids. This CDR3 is CASSLVVGAGSDNEQFF. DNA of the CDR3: TGTGCCAGCAGCTTAGTGGTTGGGGCAGGGTCCGACAATGAGCAGTTCTTC. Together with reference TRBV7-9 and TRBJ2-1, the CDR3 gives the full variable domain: DTGVSQNPRHKITKRGQNVTFRCDPISEHNRLYWYRQTLGQGPEFLTYFQNEAQLEKSRLLSDRFSAERPKGSFSTLEIQRTEQGDSAMYLCASSLVVGAGSDNEQFFGPGTRLTVL.

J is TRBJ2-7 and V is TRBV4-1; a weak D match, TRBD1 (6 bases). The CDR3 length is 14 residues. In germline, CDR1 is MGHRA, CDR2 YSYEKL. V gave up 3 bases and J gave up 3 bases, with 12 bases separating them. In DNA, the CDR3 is TGCGCCAGCAGCCATTGGGACACCTACTACGAGCAGTACTTC. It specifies CASSHWDTYYEQYF.

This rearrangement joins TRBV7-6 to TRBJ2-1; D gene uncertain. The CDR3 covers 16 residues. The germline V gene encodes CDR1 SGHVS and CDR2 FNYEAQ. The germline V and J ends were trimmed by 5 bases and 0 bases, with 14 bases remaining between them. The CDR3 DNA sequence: TGTGCCAGCAGCCCCCTGTCAGCGAGCTCCTACAATGAGCAGTTCTTC. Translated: CASSPLSASSYNEQFF. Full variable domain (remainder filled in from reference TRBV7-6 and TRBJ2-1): GAGVSQSPRYKVTKRGQDVALRCDPISGHVSLYWYRQALGQGPEFLTYFNYEAQQDKSGLPNDRFSAERPEGSISTLTIQRTEQRDSAMYRCASSPLSASSYNEQFFGPGTRLTVL.

The CDR3 DNA reads TGTGCCAGCAGCCTAGATAGCGGGGACGAAGAGACCCAGTACTTC. Its translation is CASSLDSGDEETQYF. This chain uses TRBV7-2 with TRBJ2-5; 8 bases agree with TRBD2. The CDR3 is 15 residues long. Germline loops: CDR1 SGHTA, CDR2 FQGNSA. J was trimmed by 3 bases and V by 5 bases; bases with no gene match: 8.

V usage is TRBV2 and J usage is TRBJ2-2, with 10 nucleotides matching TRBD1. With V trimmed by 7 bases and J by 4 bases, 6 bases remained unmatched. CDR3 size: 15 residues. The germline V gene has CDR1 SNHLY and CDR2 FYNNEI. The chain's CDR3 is CASTRQGAGTGELFF. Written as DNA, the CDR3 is TGTGCCAGCACCCGACAGGGGGCGGGCACCGGGGAGCTGTTTTTT.

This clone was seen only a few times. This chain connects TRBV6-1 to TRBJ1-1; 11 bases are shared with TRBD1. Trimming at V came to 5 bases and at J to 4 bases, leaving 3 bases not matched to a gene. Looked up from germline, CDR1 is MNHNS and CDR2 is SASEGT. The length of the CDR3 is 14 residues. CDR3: CASSSGTGGTEAFF. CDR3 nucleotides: TGTGCCAGCAGTTCCGGGACAGGGGGCACTGAAGCTTTCTTT.

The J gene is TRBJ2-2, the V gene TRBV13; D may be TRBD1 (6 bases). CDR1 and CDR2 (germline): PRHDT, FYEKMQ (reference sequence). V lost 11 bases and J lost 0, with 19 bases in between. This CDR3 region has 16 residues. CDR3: CAGATRGASNTGELFF. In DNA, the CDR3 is TGTGCCGGCGCTACCAGGGGTGCCTCGAACACCGGGGAGCTGTTTTTT. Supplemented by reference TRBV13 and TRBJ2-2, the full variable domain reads AAGVIQSPRHLIKEKRETATLKCYPIPRHDTVYWYQQGPGQDPQFLISFYEKMQSDKGSIPDRFSAQQFSDYHSELNMSSLELGDSALYFCAGATRGASNTGELFFGEGSRLTVL.

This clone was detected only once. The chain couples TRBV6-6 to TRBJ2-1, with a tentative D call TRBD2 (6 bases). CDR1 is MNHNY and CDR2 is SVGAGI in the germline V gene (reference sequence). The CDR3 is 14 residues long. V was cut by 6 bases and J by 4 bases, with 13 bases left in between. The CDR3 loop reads CASSHRETYNEQFF. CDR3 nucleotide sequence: TGTGCCAGCAGCCACCGGGAGACTTACAATGAGCAGTTCTTC.

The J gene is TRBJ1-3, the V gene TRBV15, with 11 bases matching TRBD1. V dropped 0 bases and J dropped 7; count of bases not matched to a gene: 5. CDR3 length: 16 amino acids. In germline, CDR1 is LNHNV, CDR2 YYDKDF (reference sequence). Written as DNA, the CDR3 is TGTGCCACCAGCAGAGAGGACAGGGGGCCCAGGAACACCATATATTTT. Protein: CATSREDRGPRNTIYF.

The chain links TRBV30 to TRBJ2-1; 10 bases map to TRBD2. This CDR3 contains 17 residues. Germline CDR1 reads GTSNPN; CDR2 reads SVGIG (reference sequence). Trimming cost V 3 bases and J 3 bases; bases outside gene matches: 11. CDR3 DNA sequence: TGTGCCTGGAGGGGGCTAGCGGGGGTGACTTTCTACAATGAGCAGTTCTTC. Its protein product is CAWRGLAGVTFYNEQFF. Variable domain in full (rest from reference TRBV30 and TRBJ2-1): SQTIHQWPATLVQPVGSPLSLECTVEGTSNPNLYWYRQAAGRGLQLLFYSVGIGQISSEVPQNLSASRPQDRQFILSSKKLLLSDSGFYLCAWRGLAGVTFYNEQFFGPGTRLTVL.

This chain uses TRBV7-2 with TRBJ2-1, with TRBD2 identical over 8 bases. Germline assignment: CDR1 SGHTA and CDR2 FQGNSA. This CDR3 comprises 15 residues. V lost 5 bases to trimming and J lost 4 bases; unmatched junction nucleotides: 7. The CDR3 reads CASSQGRGVYNEQFF. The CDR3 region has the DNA TGTGCCAGCAGCCAGGGGCGGGGGGTTTACAATGAGCAGTTCTTC.

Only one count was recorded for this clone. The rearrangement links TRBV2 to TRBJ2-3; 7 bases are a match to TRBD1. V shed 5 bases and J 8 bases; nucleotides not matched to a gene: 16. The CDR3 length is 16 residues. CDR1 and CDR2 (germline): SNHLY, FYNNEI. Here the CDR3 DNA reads TGTGCCAGCAGTCTTAGACAGGGTGTATCCCAGGGTACGCAGTATTTT. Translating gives CASSLRQGVSQGTQYF.

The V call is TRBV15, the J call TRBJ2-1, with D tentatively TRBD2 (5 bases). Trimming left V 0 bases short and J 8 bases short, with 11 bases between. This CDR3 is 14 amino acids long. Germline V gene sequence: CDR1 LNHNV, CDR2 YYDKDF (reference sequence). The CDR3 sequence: CATSRDTGNDEQFF. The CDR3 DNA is TGTGCCACCAGCAGAGATACCGGGAATGATGAGCAGTTCTTC.

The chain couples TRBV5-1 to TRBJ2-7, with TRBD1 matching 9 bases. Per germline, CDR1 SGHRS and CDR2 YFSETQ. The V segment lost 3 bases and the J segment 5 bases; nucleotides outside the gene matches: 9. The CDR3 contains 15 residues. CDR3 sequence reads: CASSSPGQGIDEQYF. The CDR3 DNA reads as TGCGCCAGCAGCTCTCCGGGACAGGGAATTGACGAGCAGTACTTC.

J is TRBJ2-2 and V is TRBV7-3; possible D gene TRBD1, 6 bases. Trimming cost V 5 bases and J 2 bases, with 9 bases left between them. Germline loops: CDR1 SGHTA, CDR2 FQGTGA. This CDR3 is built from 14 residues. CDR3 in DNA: TGTGCCAGCAGCAGGACAGTCAACACCGGGGAGCTGTTTTTT. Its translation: CASSRTVNTGELFF.

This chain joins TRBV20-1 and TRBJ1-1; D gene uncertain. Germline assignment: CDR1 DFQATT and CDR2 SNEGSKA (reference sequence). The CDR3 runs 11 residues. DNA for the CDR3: TGCAATGATGGGGAGTCCACTGAAGCTTTCTTT. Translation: CNDGESTEAFF.

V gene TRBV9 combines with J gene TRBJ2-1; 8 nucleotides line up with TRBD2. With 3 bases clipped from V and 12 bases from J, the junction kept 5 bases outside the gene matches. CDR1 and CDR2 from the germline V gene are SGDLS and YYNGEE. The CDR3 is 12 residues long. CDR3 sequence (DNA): TGTGCCAGCAGCGCCAGCGGGAGTGGGCAGTTCTTC. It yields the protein CASSASGSGQFF.

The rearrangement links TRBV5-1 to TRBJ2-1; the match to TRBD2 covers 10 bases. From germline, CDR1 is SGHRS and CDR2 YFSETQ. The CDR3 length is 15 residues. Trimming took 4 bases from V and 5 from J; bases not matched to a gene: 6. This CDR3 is CASSPGTSVHNEQFF. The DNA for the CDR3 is TGCGCCAGCAGCCCCGGGACTAGCGTCCACAATGAGCAGTTCTTC. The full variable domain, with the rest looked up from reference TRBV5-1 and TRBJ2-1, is KAGVTQTPRYLIKTRGQQVTLSCSPISGHRSVSWYQQTPGQGLQFLFEYFSETQRNKGNFPGRFSGRQFSNSRSEMNVSTLELGDSALYLCASSPGTSVHNEQFFGPGTRLTVL.

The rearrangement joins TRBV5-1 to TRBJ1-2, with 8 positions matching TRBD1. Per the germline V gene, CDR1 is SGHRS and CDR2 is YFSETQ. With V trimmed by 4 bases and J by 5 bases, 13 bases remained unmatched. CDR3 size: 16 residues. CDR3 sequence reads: CASSSQGAPGRYGYTF. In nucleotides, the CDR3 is TGCGCCAGCAGCAGCCAGGGGGCGCCGGGTCGGTATGGCTACACCTTC.

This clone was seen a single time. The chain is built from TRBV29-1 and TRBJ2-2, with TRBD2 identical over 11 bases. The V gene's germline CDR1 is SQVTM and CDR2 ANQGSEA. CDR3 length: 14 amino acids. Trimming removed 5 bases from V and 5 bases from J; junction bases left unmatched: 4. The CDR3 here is CSVTSGRRTGELFF. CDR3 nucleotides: TGCAGCGTTACTAGCGGGAGACGAACCGGGGAGCTGTTTTTT.

The CDR3 DNA reads TGTGCCAGCTCGTCCACAGGACAGGGGGGTACCCAGTACTTC. Encoded protein: CASSSTGQGGTQYF. The J gene is TRBJ2-5, the V gene TRBV18, with 10 bases fitting TRBD1. Germline V CDR1 and CDR2: KGHSH, LQKENI. Losses at the gene ends were 6 bases for V and 8 bases for J; bases not matched to a gene: 9. The CDR3 runs 14 residues.

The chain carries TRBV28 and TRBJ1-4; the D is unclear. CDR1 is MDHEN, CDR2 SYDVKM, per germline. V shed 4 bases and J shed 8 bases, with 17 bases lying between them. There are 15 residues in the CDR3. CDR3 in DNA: TGTGCCAGCAGTTCCTACAGCCGGCGAAGGGAAAAACTGTTTTTT. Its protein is CASSSYSRRREKLFF.

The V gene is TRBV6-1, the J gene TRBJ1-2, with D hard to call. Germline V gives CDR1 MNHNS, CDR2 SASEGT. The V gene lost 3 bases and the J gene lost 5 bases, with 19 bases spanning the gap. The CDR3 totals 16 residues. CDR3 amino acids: CASSELSRTNLYGYTF. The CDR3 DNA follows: TGTGCCAGCAGTGAGCTATCAAGGACTAATTTATATGGCTACACCTTC.

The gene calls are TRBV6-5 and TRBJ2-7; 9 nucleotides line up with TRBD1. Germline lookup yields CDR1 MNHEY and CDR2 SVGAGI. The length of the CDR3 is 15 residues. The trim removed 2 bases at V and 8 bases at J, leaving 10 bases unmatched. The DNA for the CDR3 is TGTGCCAGCAGTTACGGGGGACAGGGCCTCTCCAAGCAGTACTTC. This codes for CASSYGGQGLSKQYF.

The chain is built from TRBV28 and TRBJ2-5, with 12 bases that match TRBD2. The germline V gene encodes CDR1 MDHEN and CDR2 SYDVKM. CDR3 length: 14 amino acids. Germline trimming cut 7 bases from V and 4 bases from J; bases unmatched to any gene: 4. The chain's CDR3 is CASKTSGSAETQYF. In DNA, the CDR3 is TGTGCCAGCAAGACTAGCGGGAGTGCAGAGACCCAGTACTTC.